This entry is about one T cell receptor beta chain. Its antigen is undetermined. This sample is drawn from a study of cytomegalovirus exposure and HLA in healthy donors. Study observations and caveats: Solely CMV serostatus was available to characterize immune exposure.

Losses at the gene ends were 4 bases for V and 8 bases for J; bases not matched to a gene: 8. The germline gives CDR1 LGHNA, CDR2 YNFKEQ. The CDR3 consists of 14 residues. PCR was performed using 60 Vbeta and 13 Jbeta primers. Clones were read by immunoSEQ multiplex PCR, and TCRdb kept only the in-frame ones, dropping some. In the table there are about 150,000 clones, approximately 71% of which are singletons. The source of this sequence is a man younger than 40 in good health and CMV-seronegative. V gene TRBV4-2 combines with J gene TRBJ2-1; 7 nucleotides agree with TRBD2. Sequences were obtained from PBMCs. CDR3 protein: CASSPSSREDEQFF. The CDR3 DNA follows: TGTGCCAGCAGCCCGTCGTCCCGGGAGGATGAGCAGTTCTTC.